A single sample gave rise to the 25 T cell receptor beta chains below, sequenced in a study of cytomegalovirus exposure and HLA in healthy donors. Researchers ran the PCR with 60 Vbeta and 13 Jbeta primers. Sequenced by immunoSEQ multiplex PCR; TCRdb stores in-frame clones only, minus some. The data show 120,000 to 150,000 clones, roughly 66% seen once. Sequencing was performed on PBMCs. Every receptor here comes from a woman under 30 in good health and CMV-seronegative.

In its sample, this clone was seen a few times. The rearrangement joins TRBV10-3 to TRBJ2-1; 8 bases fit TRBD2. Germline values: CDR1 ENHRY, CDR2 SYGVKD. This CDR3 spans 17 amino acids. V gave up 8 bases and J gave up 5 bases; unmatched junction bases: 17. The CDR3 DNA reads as TGTGCCATCCGCGATACTAGCGGAGCAGCCTCAGACAATGAGCAGTTCTTC. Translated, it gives CAIRDTSGAASDNEQFF.

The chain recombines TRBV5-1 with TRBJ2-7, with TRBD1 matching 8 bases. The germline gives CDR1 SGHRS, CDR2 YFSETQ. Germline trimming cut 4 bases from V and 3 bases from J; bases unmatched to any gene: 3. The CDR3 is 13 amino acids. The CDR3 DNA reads TGCGCCAGCAGCCGGGACAGGAACTACGAGCAGTACTTC. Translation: CASSRDRNYEQYF.

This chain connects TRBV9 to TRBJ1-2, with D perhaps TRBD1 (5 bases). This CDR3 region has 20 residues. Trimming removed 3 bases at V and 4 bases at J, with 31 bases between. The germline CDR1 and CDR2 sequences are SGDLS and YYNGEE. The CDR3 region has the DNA TGTGCCAGCAGCGCCCCTAGATGGGAGGCAGGGAATTCTCGTGTCTATGGCTACACCTTC. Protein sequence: CASSAPRWEAGNSRVYGYTF.

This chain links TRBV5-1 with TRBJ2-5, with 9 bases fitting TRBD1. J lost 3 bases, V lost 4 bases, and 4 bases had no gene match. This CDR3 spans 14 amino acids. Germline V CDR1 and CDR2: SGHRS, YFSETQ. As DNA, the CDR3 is TGCGCCAGCAGCCTCGGGACAGGGAAAGAGACCCAGTACTTC. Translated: CASSLGTGKETQYF. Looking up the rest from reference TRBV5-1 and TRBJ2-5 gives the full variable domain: KAGVTQTPRYLIKTRGQQVTLSCSPISGHRSVSWYQQTPGQGLQFLFEYFSETQRNKGNFPGRFSGRQFSNSRSEMNVSTLELGDSALYLCASSLGTGKETQYFGPGTRLLVL.

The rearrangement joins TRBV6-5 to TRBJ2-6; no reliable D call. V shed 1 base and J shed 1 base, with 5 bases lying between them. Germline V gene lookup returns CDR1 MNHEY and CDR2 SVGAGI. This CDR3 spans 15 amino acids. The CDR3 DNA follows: TGTGCCAGCAGTTACTTCGGTTCTGGGGCCAACGTCCTGACTTTC. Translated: CASSYFGSGANVLTF.

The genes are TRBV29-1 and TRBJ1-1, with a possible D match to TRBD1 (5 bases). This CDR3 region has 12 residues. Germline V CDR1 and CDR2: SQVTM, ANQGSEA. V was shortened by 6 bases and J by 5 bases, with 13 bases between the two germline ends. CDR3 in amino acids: CSVQGMGTEAFF. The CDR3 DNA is TGCAGCGTCCAGGGAATGGGTACTGAAGCTTTCTTT.

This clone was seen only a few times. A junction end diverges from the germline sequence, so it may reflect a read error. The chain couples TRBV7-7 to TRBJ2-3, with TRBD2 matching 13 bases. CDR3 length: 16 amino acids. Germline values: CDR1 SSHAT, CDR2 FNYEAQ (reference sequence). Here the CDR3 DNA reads TGTGCTAGCAGCCCGGGACTAGCGGGGAACACAGATACGCAGTATTTT. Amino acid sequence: CASSPGLAGNTDTQYF. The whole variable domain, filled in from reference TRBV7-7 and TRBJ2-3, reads GAGVSQSPRYKVTKRGQDVTLRCDPISSHATLYWYQQALGQGPEFLTYFNYEAQPDKSGLPSDRFSAERPEGSISTLTIQRTEQRDSAMYRCASSPGLAGNTDTQYFGPGTRLTVL.

CDR3 amino acids: CASNQTREGEWDTEAFF. Here the CDR3 DNA reads TGTGCCAGCAACCAAACGCGGGAGGGTGAATGGGACACTGAAGCTTTCTTT. The rearrangement links TRBV7-6 to TRBJ1-1; D is ambiguous. Germline-derived CDR1 and CDR2 are SGHVS and FNYEAQ. V gave up 7 bases and J gave up 3 bases, with 24 bases separating them. The CDR3 has 17 residues. The full variable domain, rest sourced from reference TRBV7-6 and TRBJ1-1, is GAGVSQSPRYKVTKRGQDVALRCDPISGHVSLYWYRQALGQGPEFLTYFNYEAQQDKSGLPNDRFSAERPEGSISTLTIQRTEQRDSAMYRCASNQTREGEWDTEAFFGQGTRLTVV.

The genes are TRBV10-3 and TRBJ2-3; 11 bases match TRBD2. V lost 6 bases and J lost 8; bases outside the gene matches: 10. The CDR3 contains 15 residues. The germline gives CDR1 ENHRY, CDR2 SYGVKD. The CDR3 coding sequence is TGTGCCATCAGACCCACTAGCGGGAGCTTGGTTACGCAGTATTTT. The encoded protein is CAIRPTSGSLVTQYF.

CDR3 in amino acids: CATSTTGLGSNQPQHF. For the CDR3, the DNA is TGTGCCACCAGCACCACAGGGCTGGGTAGCAATCAGCCCCAGCATTTT. The V call is TRBV15, the J call TRBJ1-5, with a possible D match to TRBD1 (6 bases). The CDR3 covers 16 residues. Trimming removed 4 bases at V and 0 bases at J, with 13 bases between. Germline CDR1 LNHNV, CDR2 YYDKDF (reference sequence).

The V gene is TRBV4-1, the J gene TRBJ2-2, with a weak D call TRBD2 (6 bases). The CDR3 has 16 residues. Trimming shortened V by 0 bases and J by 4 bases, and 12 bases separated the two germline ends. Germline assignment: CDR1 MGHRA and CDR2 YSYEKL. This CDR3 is CASSQEGGTVTGELFF. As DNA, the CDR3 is TGCGCCAGCAGCCAAGAAGGCGGGACGGTCACCGGGGAGCTGTTTTTT.

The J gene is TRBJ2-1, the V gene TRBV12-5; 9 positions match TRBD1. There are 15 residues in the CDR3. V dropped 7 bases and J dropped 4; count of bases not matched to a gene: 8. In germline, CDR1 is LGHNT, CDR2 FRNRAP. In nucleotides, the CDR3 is TGTGCTAGTGCCCCGGGACAGGGATATTACAATGAGCAGTTCTTC. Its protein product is CASAPGQGYYNEQFF.

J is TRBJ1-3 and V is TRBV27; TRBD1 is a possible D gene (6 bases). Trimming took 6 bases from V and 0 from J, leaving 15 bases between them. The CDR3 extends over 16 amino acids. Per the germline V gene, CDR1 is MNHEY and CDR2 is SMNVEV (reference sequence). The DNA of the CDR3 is TGTGCCAGCAGCCCTGCCACAGGGAGCTCTGGAAACACCATATATTTT. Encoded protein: CASSPATGSSGNTIYF.

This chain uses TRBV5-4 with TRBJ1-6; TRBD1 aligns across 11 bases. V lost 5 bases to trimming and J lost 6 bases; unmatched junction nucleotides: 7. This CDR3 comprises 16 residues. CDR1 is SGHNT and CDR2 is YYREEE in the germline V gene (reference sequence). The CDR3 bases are TGTGCCAGCAGTCCGGGGGGACAGGGGGTTAATTCACCCCTCCACTTT. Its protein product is CASSPGGQGVNSPLHF.

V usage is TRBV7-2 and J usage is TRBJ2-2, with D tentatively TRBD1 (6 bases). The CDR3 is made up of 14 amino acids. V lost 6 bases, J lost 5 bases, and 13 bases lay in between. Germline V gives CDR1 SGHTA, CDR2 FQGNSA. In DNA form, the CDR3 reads TGTGCCAGCAGAAAGTCACAGGGAACCGGGGAGCTGTTTTTT. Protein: CASRKSQGTGELFF.

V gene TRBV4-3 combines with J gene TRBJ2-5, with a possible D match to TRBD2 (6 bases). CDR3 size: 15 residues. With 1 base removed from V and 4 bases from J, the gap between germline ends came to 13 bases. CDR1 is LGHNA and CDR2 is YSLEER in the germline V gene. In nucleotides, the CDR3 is TGCGCCAGCAGCCAAGGACTAGGAGAGGGAGAGACCCAGTACTTC. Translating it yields CASSQGLGEGETQYF.

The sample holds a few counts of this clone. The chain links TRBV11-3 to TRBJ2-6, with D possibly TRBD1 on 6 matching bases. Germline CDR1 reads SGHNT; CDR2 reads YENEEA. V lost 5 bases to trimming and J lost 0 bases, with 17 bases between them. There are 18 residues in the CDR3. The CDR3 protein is CASSRQEFSLSGANVLTF. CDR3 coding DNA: TGTGCCAGCAGCAGACAGGAATTTAGCCTCTCTGGGGCCAACGTCCTGACTTTC.

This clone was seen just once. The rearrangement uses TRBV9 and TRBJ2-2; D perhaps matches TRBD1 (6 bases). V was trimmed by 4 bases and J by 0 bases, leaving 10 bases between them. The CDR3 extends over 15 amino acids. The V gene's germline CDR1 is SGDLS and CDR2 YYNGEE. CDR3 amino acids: CASSPRQANTGELFF. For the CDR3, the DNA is TGTGCCAGCAGCCCTCGACAGGCGAACACCGGGGAGCTGTTTTTT.

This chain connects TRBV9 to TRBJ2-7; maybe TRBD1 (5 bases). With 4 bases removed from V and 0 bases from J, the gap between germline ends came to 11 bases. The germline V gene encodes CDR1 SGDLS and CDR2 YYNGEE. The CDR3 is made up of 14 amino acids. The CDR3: CASSTHRSSYEQYF. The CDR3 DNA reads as TGTGCCAGCAGCACTCACAGGAGCTCCTACGAGCAGTACTTC.

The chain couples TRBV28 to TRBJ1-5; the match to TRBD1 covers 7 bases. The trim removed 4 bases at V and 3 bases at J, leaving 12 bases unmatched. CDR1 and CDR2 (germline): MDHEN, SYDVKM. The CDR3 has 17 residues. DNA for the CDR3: TGTGCCAGCAGTTACACAATCCGGGACAGCCTCAATCAGCCCCAGCATTTT. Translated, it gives CASSYTIRDSLNQPQHF.

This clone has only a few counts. CDR3 region: CASSTQGNTEAFF. In DNA form, the CDR3 reads TGTGCCAGCAGCACACAGGGGAACACTGAAGCTTTCTTT. The rearrangement uses TRBV7-6 and TRBJ1-1; D is possibly TRBD1 (6 bases). The V end was cut by 5 bases, the J end by 1 base, with 8 bases between. Per germline, CDR1 SGHVS and CDR2 FNYEAQ. The CDR3 has 13 residues.

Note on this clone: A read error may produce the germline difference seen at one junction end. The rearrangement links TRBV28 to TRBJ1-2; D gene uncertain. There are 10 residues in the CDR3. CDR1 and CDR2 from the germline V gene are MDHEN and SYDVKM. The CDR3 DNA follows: TGCGCGATACACAGCTATGGCTACACCTTC. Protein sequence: CAIHSYGYTF.

The CDR3 is CATNRGQGVADTQYF. The DNA of the CDR3 is TGTGCCACCAATCGAGGACAGGGGGTCGCAGATACGCAGTATTTT. V gene TRBV15 combines with J gene TRBJ2-3, with 10 bases that match TRBD1. Germline CDR1 reads LNHNV; CDR2 reads YYDKDF (reference sequence). This CDR3 is built from 15 residues. V shed 7 bases, J shed 4 bases, and the junction held 8 bases outside the gene matches.

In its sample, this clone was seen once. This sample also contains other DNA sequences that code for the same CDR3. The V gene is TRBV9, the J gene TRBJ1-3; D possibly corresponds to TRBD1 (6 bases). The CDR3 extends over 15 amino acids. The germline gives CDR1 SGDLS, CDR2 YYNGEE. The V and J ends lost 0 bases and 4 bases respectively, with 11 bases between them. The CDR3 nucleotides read TGTGCCAGCAGCGTAGCTACAGGGTCGGGAAACACCATATATTTT. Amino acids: CASSVATGSGNTIYF.

The CDR3 region is CASSLQRSLNTGELFF. The CDR3 DNA follows: TGTGCCAGCAGCTTACAACGGTCCCTGAACACCGGGGAGCTGTTTTTT. The chain recombines TRBV11-3 with TRBJ2-2, with D unresolved. The CDR3 loop spans 16 amino acids. The V gene lost 2 bases and the J gene lost 1 base, with 11 bases spanning the gap. CDR1 is SGHNT and CDR2 is YENEEA in the germline V gene. The full variable domain, completed using reference TRBV11-3 and TRBJ2-2, is EAGVVQSPRYKIIEKKQPVAFWCNPISGHNTLYWYLQNLGQGPELLIRYENEEAVDDSQLPKDRFSAERLKGVDSTLKIQPAELGDSAVYLCASSLQRSLNTGELFFGEGSRLTVL.